These T cell receptor beta chains were read from a single sample in a study of blood T cell repertoires in COVID-19. Generated by immunoSEQ multiplex PCR, the TCRdb table keeps only in-frame clones and is missing some. The top ten clones hold roughly 5% of a sample with 210,000 or so clones, 85% of them seen once. The sequencing sample was made of peripheral blood. The receptors here all came from a man aged 50-60 years with COVID-19, enrolled during active disease. CDR3s include the opening cysteine and the closing phenylalanine or tryptophan. The order of the fields is J gene, D gene, clone size, V gene, CDR3 DNA, CDR3 protein. The D gene is left open where the match is weak. Rows give clone size only sometimes, using once, few, many, or a class for an expanded clone.

j_call: TRBJ2-1
d_call: TRBD2
clone_size: once
v_call: TRBV5-4
cdr3_nt: TGTGCCAGCAGCTTGGACGGGGGGGACGTCTCCTACAATGAGCAGTTCTTC
cdr3_aa: CASSLDGGDVSYNEQFF

j_call: TRBJ1-4
d_call: NA
clone_size: NA
v_call: TRBV7-8
cdr3_nt: TGTGCCAGCAGCTTAGAGTTCCGGGATGAAAAACTGTTTTTT
cdr3_aa: CASSLEFRDEKLFF

j_call: TRBJ2-5
d_call: NA
clone_size: NA
v_call: TRBV5-4
cdr3_nt: TGTGCCACCCAACAGGGCCATCAAGAGACCCAGTACTTC
cdr3_aa: CATQQGHQETQYF

j_call: TRBJ2-1
d_call: NA
clone_size: NA
v_call: TRBV3-1/TRBV3-2
cdr3_nt: TGTGCCAGCAGCCAAGAGCGGGGATGGTCCTACAATGAGCAGTTCTTC
cdr3_aa: CASSQERGWSYNEQFF

j_call: TRBJ1-4
d_call: TRBD1
clone_size: NA
v_call: TRBV15
cdr3_nt: TGTGCCACCAGCAGAGGTGGGACAGCAACTAATGAAAAACTGTTTTTT
cdr3_aa: CATSRGGTATNEKLFF

j_call: TRBJ2-5
d_call: NA
clone_size: NA
v_call: TRBV12-3/TRBV12-4
cdr3_nt: TGTGCCAGCAGTTTTCGGGGGGAGACCCAGTACTTC
cdr3_aa: CASSFRGETQYF

j_call: TRBJ2-1
d_call: TRBD2
clone_size: NA
v_call: TRBV19
cdr3_nt: TGTGCCAGTACCGAGACTAGCGGGGGGGCCGGTGAGCAGTTCTTC
cdr3_aa: CASTETSGGAGEQFF

j_call: TRBJ2-6
d_call: NA
clone_size: once
v_call: TRBV18
cdr3_nt: TGTGCCAGCTCACTGAGAATGGGGGCGAGTGGGGCCAACGTCCTGACTTTC
cdr3_aa: CASSLRMGASGANVLTF

j_call: TRBJ2-3
d_call: NA
clone_size: NA
v_call: TRBV7-3
cdr3_nt: TGTGCCAGCACCCCGGGTGGGGGGACAGATACGCAGTATTTT
cdr3_aa: CASTPGGGTDTQYF

j_call: TRBJ1-1
d_call: TRBD1
clone_size: NA
v_call: TRBV6-5
cdr3_nt: TGTGCCAGCAGCACGACAGGGGGCGAAGCTTTCTTT
cdr3_aa: CASSTTGGEAFF

j_call: TRBJ1-1
d_call: NA
clone_size: NA
v_call: TRBV2
cdr3_nt: TGTGCCAGCACGGGAAGACACACGAACACTGAAGCTTTCTTT
cdr3_aa: CASTGRHTNTEAFF

j_call: TRBJ1-5
d_call: TRBD1
clone_size: once
v_call: TRBV9
cdr3_nt: TGTGCCAGCAGCGAGGGGACAGGGTATCAGCCCCAGCATTTT
cdr3_aa: CASSEGTGYQPQHF

j_call: TRBJ1-5
d_call: TRBD1
clone_size: once
v_call: TRBV28
cdr3_nt: TGTGCCAGCAGTTTAGTACAGGGGCTTAATCAGCCCCAGCATTTT
cdr3_aa: CASSLVQGLNQPQHF

j_call: TRBJ2-7
d_call: NA
clone_size: NA
v_call: TRBV20-1
cdr3_nt: TGCAGTGCTGGTGAGACAGGTGGATATTCCTACGAGCAGTACTTC
cdr3_aa: CSAGETGGYSYEQYF

j_call: TRBJ1-5
d_call: NA
clone_size: NA
v_call: TRBV18
cdr3_nt: TGTGCCAGCTCACCACCGAATGGCGGCCAGCCCCAGCATTTT
cdr3_aa: CASSPPNGGQPQHF

j_call: TRBJ1-5
d_call: NA
clone_size: NA
v_call: TRBV6-1
cdr3_nt: TGTGCCAGCATCAAGGGGGAATTTAATCAGCCCCAGCATTTT
cdr3_aa: CASIKGEFNQPQHF

j_call: TRBJ2-7
d_call: TRBD1
clone_size: NA
v_call: TRBV10-1
cdr3_nt: TGCGCCAGCAGTGAGTCGTCGGGACAGGGTAGACAGTACTTC
cdr3_aa: CASSESSGQGRQYF

j_call: TRBJ2-2
d_call: NA
clone_size: NA
v_call: TRBV14
cdr3_nt: TGTGCCAGCAGCCAATGGCAGGGAACCGGGGAGCTGTTTTTT
cdr3_aa: CASSQWQGTGELFF

j_call: TRBJ1-2
d_call: NA
clone_size: NA
v_call: TRBV5-5
cdr3_nt: TGTGCCAGCAGCTTGCTCCAGGCTAACTATGGCTACACCTTC
cdr3_aa: CASSLLQANYGYTF

j_call: TRBJ2-7
d_call: NA
clone_size: NA
v_call: TRBV6-5
cdr3_nt: TGTGCCAGCAGTTCTGTGCGGCTCTCCTACGAGCAGTACTTC
cdr3_aa: CASSSVRLSYEQYF

j_call: TRBJ2-2
d_call: TRBD2
clone_size: once
v_call: TRBV7-3
cdr3_nt: TGTGCCAGCAGCTTCCGGACTAGCGGGGGGACTTTCAACACCGGGGAGCTGTTTTTT
cdr3_aa: CASSFRTSGGTFNTGELFF

j_call: TRBJ2-4
d_call: TRBD2
clone_size: NA
v_call: TRBV7-3
cdr3_nt: TGTGCCAGCAGCCTGATAGCGGGCGGGAAAAACATTCAGTACTTC
cdr3_aa: CASSLIAGGKNIQYF

j_call: TRBJ2-2
d_call: TRBD1
clone_size: NA
v_call: TRBV9
cdr3_nt: TGTGCCAGCAGCGTGACCGGGACAGTGAACACCGGGGAGCTGTTTTTT
cdr3_aa: CASSVTGTVNTGELFF

j_call: TRBJ1-2
d_call: NA
clone_size: NA
v_call: TRBV7-2
cdr3_nt: TGTGCCAGCAGCTTAGCAGGGGTAATAGGCTACACCTTC
cdr3_aa: CASSLAGVIGYTF

j_call: TRBJ1-4
d_call: TRBD1
clone_size: few
v_call: TRBV2
cdr3_nt: TGTGCCAGCAGTTCGGGACAGGGTATCCGATTGAGTGAAAAACTGTTTTTT
cdr3_aa: CASSSGQGIRLSEKLFF

j_call: TRBJ1-3
d_call: NA
clone_size: few
v_call: TRBV12-3/TRBV12-4
cdr3_nt: TGTGCCAGCAGTTATTATGGAAACACCATATATTTT
cdr3_aa: CASSYYGNTIYF

j_call: TRBJ2-4
d_call: TRBD1
clone_size: many
v_call: TRBV2
cdr3_nt: TGTGCCAGCAGTGTGGGGACAGTAGGGGACATTCAGTACTTC
cdr3_aa: CASSVGTVGDIQYF

j_call: TRBJ2-1
d_call: NA
clone_size: NA
v_call: TRBV28
cdr3_nt: TGTGCCAGCAGTTCCGAAGCCCATCTCTTC
cdr3_aa: CASSSEAHLF

j_call: TRBJ1-4
d_call: NA
clone_size: NA
v_call: TRBV4-1
cdr3_nt: TGCGCCAGCAGCCAAAGGCGCGGGGTAGCTAATGAAAAACTGTTTTTT
cdr3_aa: CASSQRRGVANEKLFF

j_call: TRBJ2-5
d_call: NA
clone_size: once
v_call: TRBV7-9
cdr3_nt: TGTGCCAGCAGCGTAGGGGTAGCGGAGACCCAGTACTTC
cdr3_aa: CASSVGVAETQYF

j_call: TRBJ2-3
d_call: NA
clone_size: NA
v_call: TRBV11-2
cdr3_nt: TGTGCCAGCAGCCTCACAGATACGCAGTATTTT
cdr3_aa: CASSLTDTQYF

j_call: TRBJ2-2
d_call: NA
clone_size: NA
v_call: TRBV24-1
cdr3_nt: TGTGCCACCAGTGCTTGGGCATCGGAGGCCGGGGAGCTGTTTTTT
cdr3_aa: CATSAWASEAGELFF

j_call: TRBJ1-2
d_call: NA
clone_size: few
v_call: TRBV29-1
cdr3_nt: TGCAGCGCCAAAACGAGGCGGAGGGGGAGGGCTGTCGGCTACACCTTC
cdr3_aa: CSAKTRRRGRAVGYTF

j_call: TRBJ2-3
d_call: NA
clone_size: NA
v_call: TRBV5-1
cdr3_nt: TGCGCCAGCAGCTTGGTAGCCGAAGATACGCAGTATTTT
cdr3_aa: CASSLVAEDTQYF

j_call: TRBJ1-4
d_call: NA
clone_size: few
v_call: TRBV5-1
cdr3_nt: TGCGCCAGCAGCTTGGTTGGGGCCGCGGGGGAAAAACTGTTTTTT
cdr3_aa: CASSLVGAAGEKLFF

j_call: TRBJ1-1
d_call: TRBD1
clone_size: once
v_call: TRBV9
cdr3_nt: TGTGCCAGCAGCGAAGGAACGGGACAGGGTGGTGCTTTCTTT
cdr3_aa: CASSEGTGQGGAFF

j_call: TRBJ2-2
d_call: NA
clone_size: NA
v_call: TRBV5-1
cdr3_nt: TGCGCCAGCAGCTTGGAGCTCCAAAACACCGGGGAGCTGTTTTTT
cdr3_aa: CASSLELQNTGELFF

j_call: TRBJ2-1
d_call: NA
clone_size: NA
v_call: TRBV10-2
cdr3_nt: TGCGCCAGCCGGGCGTCGACAGGCTACAATGAGCAGTTCTTC
cdr3_aa: CASRASTGYNEQFF

j_call: TRBJ1-2
d_call: NA
clone_size: NA
v_call: TRBV7-3
cdr3_nt: TGTGCCAGCAGCCTCGACCGGGAGGGTGGAGGTGGCTACACCTTC
cdr3_aa: CASSLDREGGGGYTF

j_call: TRBJ1-6
d_call: NA
clone_size: NA
v_call: TRBV27
cdr3_nt: TGTGCCAGCAGTTTGCTCGGTTCACCCCTCCACTTT
cdr3_aa: CASSLLGSPLHF